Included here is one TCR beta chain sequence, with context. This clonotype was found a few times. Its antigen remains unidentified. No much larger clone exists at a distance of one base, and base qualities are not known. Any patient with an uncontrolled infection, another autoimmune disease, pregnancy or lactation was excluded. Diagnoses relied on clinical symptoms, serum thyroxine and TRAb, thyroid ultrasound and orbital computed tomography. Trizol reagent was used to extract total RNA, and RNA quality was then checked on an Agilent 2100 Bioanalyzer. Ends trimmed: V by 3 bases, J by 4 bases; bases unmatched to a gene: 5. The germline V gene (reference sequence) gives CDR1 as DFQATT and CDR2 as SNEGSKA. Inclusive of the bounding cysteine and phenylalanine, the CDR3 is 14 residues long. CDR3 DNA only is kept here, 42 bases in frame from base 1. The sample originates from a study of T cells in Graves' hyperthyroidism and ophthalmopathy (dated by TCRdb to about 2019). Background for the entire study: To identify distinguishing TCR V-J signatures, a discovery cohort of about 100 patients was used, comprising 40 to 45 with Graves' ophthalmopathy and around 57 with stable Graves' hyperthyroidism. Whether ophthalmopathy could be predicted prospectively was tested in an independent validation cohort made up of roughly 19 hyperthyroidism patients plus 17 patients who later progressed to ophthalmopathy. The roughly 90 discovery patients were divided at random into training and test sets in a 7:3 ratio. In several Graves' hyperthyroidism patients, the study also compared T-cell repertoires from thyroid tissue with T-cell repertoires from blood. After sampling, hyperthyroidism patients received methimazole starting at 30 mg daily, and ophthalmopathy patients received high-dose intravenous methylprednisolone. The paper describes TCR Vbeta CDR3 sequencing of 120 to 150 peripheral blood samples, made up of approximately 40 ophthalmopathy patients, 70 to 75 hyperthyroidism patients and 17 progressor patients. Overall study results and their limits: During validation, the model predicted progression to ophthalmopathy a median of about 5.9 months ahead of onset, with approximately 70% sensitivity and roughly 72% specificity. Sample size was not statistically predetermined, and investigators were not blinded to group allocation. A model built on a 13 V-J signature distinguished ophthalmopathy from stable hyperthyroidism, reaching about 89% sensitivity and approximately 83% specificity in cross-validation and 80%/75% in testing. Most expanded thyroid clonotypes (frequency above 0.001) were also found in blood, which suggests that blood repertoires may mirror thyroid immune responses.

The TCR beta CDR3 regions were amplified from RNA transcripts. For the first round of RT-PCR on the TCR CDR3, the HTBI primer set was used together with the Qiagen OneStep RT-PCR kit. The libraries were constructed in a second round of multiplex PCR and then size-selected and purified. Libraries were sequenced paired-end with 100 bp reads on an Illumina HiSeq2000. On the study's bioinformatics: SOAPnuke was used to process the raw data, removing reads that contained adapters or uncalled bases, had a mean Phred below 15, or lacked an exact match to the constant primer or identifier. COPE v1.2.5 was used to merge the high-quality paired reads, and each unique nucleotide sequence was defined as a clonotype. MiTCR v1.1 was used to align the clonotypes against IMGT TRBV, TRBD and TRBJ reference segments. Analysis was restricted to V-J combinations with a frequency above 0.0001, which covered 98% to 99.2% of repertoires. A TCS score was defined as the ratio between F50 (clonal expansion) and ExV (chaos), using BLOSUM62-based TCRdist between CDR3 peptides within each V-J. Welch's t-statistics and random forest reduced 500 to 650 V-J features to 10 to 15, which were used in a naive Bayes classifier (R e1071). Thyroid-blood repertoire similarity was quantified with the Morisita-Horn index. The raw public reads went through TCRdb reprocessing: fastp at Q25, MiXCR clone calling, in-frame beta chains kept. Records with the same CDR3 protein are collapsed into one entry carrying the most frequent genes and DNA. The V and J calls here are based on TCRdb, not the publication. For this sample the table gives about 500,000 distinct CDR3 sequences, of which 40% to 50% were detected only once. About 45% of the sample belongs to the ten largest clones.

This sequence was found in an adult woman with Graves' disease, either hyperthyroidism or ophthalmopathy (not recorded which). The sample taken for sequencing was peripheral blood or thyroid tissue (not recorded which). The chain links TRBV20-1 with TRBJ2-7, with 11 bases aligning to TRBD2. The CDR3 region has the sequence CSASTGTSGYEQYF. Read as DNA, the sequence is TGCAGTGCTAGTACCGGGACTAGCGGTTACGAGCAGTACTTC.